The 3 T cell receptor beta chains in this list originate from one sample, sequenced in a study of T cells in localized non-small cell lung cancer. Profiling relied on immunoSEQ multiplex PCR, and the TCRdb table lists in-frame clones only, not all of them. This sample has 15,000 to 20,000 clones, with approximately 90% found just once. This material consisted of peripheral blood, taken before any cancer treatment. The receptors here all came from a male donor at least 60 years old with stage II squamous cell lung carcinoma.

The V and J genes are TRBV9 and TRBJ2-1; D remains ambiguous. V dropped 4 bases and J dropped 6 bases, with 14 bases sitting between them. This CDR3 has 14 residues. The germline gives CDR1 SGDLS, CDR2 YYNGEE. CDR3 protein: CASSPYVASNEQFF. CDR3 nucleotides: TGTGCCAGCAGCCCCTATGTGGCAAGCAATGAGCAGTTCTTC.

The chain joins TRBV6-1 to TRBJ2-5; no reliable D call. The germline V and J ends were trimmed by 7 bases and 3 bases, with 9 bases remaining between them. Germline V CDR1 and CDR2: MNHNS, SASEGT. The CDR3 runs 12 residues. The CDR3 loop reads CASKEWEETQYF. The CDR3 region has the DNA TGTGCCAGCAAGGAGTGGGAAGAGACCCAGTACTTC.

This chain joins TRBV28 and TRBJ1-5; 9 bases fit TRBD1. Germline CDR1 MDHEN, CDR2 SYDVKM. The CDR3 has 15 amino acids. The V and J ends lost 8 bases and 2 bases, in that order; junction bases with no gene match: 7. As DNA, the CDR3 is TGTGCCAGCCGGACGGGACAGGGAGGCAATCAGCCCCAGCATTTT. Translating it yields CASRTGQGGNQPQHF.